This T cell receptor beta chain was profiled in a study of response to subunit inactivated influenza vaccine (dated by TCRdb to the late 2010s). About the study as a whole: Deep quantitative profiling of the T cell receptor repertoire was used in the study to follow responses to a trivalent subunit inactivated influenza vaccine. Study-level results and caveats: The authors proposed that each seasonal influenza vaccination may bring in only a limited number of new T cells.

Receptor libraries were prepared by RT-PCR. The listed sequencing device is Illumina HiSeq 2500. TCRdb trimmed the raw reads at Q25, called clones with MiXCR and kept productive beta chains. Rows are combined by CDR3 protein, so each entry shows the most common genes and DNA. Here the sample has approximately 700,000 distinct CDR3 sequences; about 15% occur a single time. The ten largest clones represent under 14% of the sample. This clonotype occurred a few times. Its cognate antigen has yet to be identified. Base qualities are not recorded, but no much larger clone differs from it by a single base. V is reduced by 1 base and J by 1 base, leaving a spacing of 10 bases between them. From the cysteine up to the phenylalanine, the CDR3 has a length of 15 residues. Only the CDR3 part of the read is kept: 45 bases, read in frame from the first base. The germline V gene encodes CDR1 SGHVS and CDR2 FNYEAQ.

This chain is built from TRBV7-6 and TRBJ2-5; possibly the D gene is TRBD1, per 5 matching bases. This TCR was sampled from a man in his fifties who received an inactivated influenza vaccine. Donor details come from another sample of the same person, matched by shared clones. The starting material was PBMCs from blood, obtained approximately 13 days after vaccination. CDR3 protein: CASSLDTGFQETQYF. The base sequence is TGTGCCAGCAGCTTAGACACAGGATTCCAAGAGACCCAGTACTTC.